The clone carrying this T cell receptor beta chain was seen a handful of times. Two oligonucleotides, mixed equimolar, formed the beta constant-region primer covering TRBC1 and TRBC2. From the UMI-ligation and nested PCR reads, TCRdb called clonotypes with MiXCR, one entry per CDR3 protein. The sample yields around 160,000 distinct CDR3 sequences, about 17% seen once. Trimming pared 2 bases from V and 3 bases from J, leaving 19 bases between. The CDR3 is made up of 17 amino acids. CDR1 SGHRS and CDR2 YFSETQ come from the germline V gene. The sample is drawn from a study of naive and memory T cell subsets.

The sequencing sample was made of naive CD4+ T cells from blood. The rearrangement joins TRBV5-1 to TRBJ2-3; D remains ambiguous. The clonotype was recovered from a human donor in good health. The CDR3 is CASSLYLGSSGTDTQYF. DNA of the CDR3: TGCGCCAGCAGCTTATACCTAGGTTCCTCTGGAACAGATACGCAGTATTTT.